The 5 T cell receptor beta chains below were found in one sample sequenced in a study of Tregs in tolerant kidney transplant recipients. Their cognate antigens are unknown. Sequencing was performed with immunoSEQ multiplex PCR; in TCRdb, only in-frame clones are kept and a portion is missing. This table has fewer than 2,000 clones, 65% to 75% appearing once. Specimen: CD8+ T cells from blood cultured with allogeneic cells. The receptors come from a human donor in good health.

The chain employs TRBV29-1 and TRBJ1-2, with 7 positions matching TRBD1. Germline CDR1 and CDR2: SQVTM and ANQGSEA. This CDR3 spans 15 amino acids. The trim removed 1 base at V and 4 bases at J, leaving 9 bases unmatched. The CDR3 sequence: CSVEAYRGGSYGYTF. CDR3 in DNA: TGCAGCGTTGAAGCCTACAGGGGCGGAAGCTATGGCTACACCTTC.

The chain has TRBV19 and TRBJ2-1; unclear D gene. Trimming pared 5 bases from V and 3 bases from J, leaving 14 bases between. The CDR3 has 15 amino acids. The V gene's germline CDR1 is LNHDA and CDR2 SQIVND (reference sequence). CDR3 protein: CASSLSVTLYNEQFF. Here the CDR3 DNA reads TGTGCCAGTAGTCTTTCCGTGACACTCTACAATGAGCAGTTCTTC. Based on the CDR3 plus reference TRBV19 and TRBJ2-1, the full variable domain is DGGITQSPKYLFRKEGQNVTLSCEQNLNHDAMYWYRQDPGQGLRLIYYSQIVNDFQKGDIAEGYSVSREKKESFPLTVTSAQKNPTAFYLCASSLSVTLYNEQFFGPGTRLTVL.

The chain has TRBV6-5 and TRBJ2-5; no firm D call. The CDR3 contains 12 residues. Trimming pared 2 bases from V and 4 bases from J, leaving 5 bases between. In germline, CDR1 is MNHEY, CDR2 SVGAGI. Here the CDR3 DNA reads TGTGCCAGCAGTTACAGTGGAGAGACCCAGTACTTC. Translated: CASSYSGETQYF.

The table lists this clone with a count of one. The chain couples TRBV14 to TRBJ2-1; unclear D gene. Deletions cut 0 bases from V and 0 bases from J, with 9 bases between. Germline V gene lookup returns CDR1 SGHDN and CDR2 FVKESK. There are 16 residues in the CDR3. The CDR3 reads CASSQEAYSSYNEQFF. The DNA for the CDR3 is TGTGCCAGCAGCCAAGAAGCCTACTCCTCCTACAATGAGCAGTTCTTC.

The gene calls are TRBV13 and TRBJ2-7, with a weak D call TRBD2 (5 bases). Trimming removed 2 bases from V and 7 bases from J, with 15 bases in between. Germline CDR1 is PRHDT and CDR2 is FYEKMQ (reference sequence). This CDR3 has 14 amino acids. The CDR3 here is CASSLSGLPGEQYF. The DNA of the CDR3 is TGTGCCAGCAGCTTAAGTGGGTTACCGGGGGAGCAGTACTTC.